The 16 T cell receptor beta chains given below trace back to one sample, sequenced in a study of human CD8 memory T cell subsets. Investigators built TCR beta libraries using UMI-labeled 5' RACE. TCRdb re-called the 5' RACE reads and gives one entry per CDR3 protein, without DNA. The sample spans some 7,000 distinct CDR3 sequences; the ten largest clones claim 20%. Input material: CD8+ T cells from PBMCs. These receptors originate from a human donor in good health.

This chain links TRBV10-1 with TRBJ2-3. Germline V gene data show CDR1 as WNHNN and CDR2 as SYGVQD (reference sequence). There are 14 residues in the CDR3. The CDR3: CASSDGLAADTQYF.

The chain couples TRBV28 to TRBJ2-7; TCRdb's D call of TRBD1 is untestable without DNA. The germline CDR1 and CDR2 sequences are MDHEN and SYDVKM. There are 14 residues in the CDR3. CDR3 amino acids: CASAPRLGFYEQYF.

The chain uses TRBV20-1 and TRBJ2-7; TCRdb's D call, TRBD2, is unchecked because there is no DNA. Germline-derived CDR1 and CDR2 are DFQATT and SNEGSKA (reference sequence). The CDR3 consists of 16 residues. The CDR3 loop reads CSARSVASGGPYEQYF.

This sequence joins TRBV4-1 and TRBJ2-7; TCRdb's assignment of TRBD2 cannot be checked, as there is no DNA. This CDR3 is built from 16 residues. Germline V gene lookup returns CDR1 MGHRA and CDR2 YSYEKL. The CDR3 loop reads CASSQDPRGSSYEQYF.

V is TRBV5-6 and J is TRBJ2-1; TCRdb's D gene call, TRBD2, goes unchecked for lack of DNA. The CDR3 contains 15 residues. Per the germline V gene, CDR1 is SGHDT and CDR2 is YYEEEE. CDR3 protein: CASSLGLAASNEQFF.

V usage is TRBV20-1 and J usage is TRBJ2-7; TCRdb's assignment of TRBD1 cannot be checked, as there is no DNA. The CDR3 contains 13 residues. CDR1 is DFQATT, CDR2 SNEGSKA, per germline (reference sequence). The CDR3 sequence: CSTTGTNTYEQYF.

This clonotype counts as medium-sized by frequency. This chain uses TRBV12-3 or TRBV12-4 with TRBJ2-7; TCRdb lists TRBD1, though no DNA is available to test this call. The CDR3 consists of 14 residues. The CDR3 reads CASSGDTTSYEQYF.

The CDR3 reads CASSLAEYRGTDTQYF. This chain joins TRBV5-1 and TRBJ2-3; absent DNA, TCRdb's TRBD1 call cannot be checked. The CDR3 has 16 residues. In germline, CDR1 is SGHRS, CDR2 YFSETQ.

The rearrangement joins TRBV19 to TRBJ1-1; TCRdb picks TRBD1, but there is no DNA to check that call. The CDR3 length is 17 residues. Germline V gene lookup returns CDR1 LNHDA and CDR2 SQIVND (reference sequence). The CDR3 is CASSIGQGNLWNTEAFF.

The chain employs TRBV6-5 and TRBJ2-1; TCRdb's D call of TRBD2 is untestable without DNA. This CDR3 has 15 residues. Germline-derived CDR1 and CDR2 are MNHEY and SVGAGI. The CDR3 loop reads CASSYSLAGGDEQFF.

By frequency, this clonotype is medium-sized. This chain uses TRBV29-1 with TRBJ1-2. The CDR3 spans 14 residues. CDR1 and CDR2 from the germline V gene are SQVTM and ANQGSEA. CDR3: CSVEDLGSLYGYTF.

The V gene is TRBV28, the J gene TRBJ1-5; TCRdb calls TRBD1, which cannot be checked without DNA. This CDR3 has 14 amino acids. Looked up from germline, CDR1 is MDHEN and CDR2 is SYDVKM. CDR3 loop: CASSSPGGNQPQHF.

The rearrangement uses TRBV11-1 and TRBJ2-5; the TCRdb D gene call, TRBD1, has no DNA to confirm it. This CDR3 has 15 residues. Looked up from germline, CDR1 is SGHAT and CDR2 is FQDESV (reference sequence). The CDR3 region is CASSLASGQSSAQYF.

The CDR3 sequence: CAWSDGTRWEQYF. The chain couples TRBV30 to TRBJ2-7; TCRdb reports TRBD2, a call that lacks DNA to check it against. The CDR3 length is 13 residues. CDR1 and CDR2 from the germline V gene are GTSNPN and SVGIG (reference sequence).

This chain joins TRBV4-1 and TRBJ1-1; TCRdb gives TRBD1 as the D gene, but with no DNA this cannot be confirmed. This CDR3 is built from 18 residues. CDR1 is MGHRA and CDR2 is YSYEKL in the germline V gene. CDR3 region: CASSLSAAFGQGNTEAFF.

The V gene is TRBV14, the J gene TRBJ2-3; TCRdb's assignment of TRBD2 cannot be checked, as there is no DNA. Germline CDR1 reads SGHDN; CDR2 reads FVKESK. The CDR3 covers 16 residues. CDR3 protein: CASNGPAGVKEDTQYF.